These T cell receptor beta chains were read from a single sample in a study of T cells in Graves' hyperthyroidism and ophthalmopathy. TCRdb itself ran the multiplex PCR reads through MiXCR, one entry per CDR3 protein. Seen here are approximately 520,000 distinct CDR3 sequences, less than 25% observed once, and the top ten hold 11%. Specimen: blood. The receptors come from a woman aged 25 to 45 with Graves' ophthalmopathy. CDR3s include the opening cysteine and the closing phenylalanine or tryptophan. D genes are given only for firm matches. Clone size, where shown, is once, few, many, or a class for clones that have expanded.

CDR3 DNA: TGTGCCAGCGGAGGGGAGACCCGTTATGGCTACACCTTC
CDR3 protein: CASGGETRYGYTF
V gene: TRBV18
J gene: TRBJ1-2
D gene: NA
clone size: few

CDR3 DNA: TGTGCCAGCGGACAGGCGGGGACTGAAGCTTTCTTT
CDR3 protein: CASGQAGTEAFF
V gene: TRBV12-3/TRBV12-4
J gene: TRBJ1-1
D gene: TRBD1
clone size: many

CDR3 DNA: TGTGCCAGCAGGAACCTCGGACAAACCATCTATGGCTACACCTTC
CDR3 protein: CASRNLGQTIYGYTF
V gene: TRBV28
J gene: TRBJ1-2
D gene: NA
clone size: NA

CDR3 DNA: TGTGCCAGCAGCCGGGGAGAAAATCAGCCCCAGCATTTT
CDR3 protein: CASSRGENQPQHF
V gene: TRBV9
J gene: TRBJ1-5
D gene: NA
clone size: many

CDR3 DNA: TGTGCCAGCAGTTTCGGGACTATAGAGACCCAGTACTTC
CDR3 protein: CASSFGTIETQYF
V gene: TRBV12-3/TRBV12-4
J gene: TRBJ2-5
D gene: TRBD2
clone size: NA

CDR3 DNA: TGTGCCAGCAGCTTAGGAGTCAGTGAAGCTTTCTTT
CDR3 protein: CASSLGVSEAFF
V gene: TRBV13
J gene: TRBJ1-1
D gene: NA
clone size: many

CDR3 DNA: TGTGCCAGCAGCCAATTGCCGGACACCGGGGAGCTGTTTTTT
CDR3 protein: CASSQLPDTGELFF
V gene: TRBV3-1
J gene: TRBJ2-2
D gene: NA
clone size: few

CDR3 DNA: TGTGCCAGCAGTGCCAGGGACTATGGCTACACCTTC
CDR3 protein: CASSARDYGYTF
V gene: TRBV6-1
J gene: TRBJ1-2
D gene: NA
clone size: NA

CDR3 DNA: TGCAGTGCTCGACAGGATCGGGGAGAGACCCAGTACTTC
CDR3 protein: CSARQDRGETQYF
V gene: TRBV20-1
J gene: TRBJ2-5
D gene: NA
clone size: many

CDR3 DNA: TGTGCCAGCAGCTATCCGGGACAGAGGAATCAGCCCCAGCATTTT
CDR3 protein: CASSYPGQRNQPQHF
V gene: TRBV5-8
J gene: TRBJ1-5
D gene: TRBD1
clone size: NA

CDR3 DNA: TGTGTCAGCAGCTCTACTACCGACCAGGGACTACAAATCGACGAGCAGTACTTC
CDR3 protein: CVSSSTTDQGLQIDEQYF
V gene: TRBV27
J gene: TRBJ2-7
D gene: TRBD2
clone size: NA

CDR3 DNA: TGTGCCAGCAGTTTAGTAGGAGGGAACACCGGGGAGCTGTTTTTT
CDR3 protein: CASSLVGGNTGELFF
V gene: TRBV12-3/TRBV12-4
J gene: TRBJ2-2
D gene: NA
clone size: few

CDR3 DNA: TGTGCCAGCTCACCAAGGGACAGATCCTACGAGCAGTACTTC
CDR3 protein: CASSPRDRSYEQYF
V gene: TRBV18
J gene: TRBJ2-7
D gene: TRBD1
clone size: many

CDR3 DNA: TGTGCCAGCAGCTTAGTTCCTCCGGGATATACTGAAGCTTTCTTT
CDR3 protein: CASSLVPPGYTEAFF
V gene: TRBV11-2
J gene: TRBJ1-1
D gene: NA
clone size: NA

CDR3 DNA: TGCAGTGCTAGGTCTAGCGCCTACCAAGAGACCCAGTACTTC
CDR3 protein: CSARSSAYQETQYF
V gene: TRBV20-1
J gene: TRBJ2-5
D gene: NA
clone size: NA

CDR3 DNA: TGTGCCAGCAGTCCCGGACAGGGAGAGCTCCGGGAGACCCAGTACTTC
CDR3 protein: CASSPGQGELRETQYF
V gene: TRBV12-3/TRBV12-4
J gene: TRBJ2-5
D gene: TRBD1
clone size: many

CDR3 DNA: TGTGCCAGCAGCTTCTACCCTAAAACTATGAACACTGAAGCTTTCTTT
CDR3 protein: CASSFYPKTMNTEAFF
V gene: TRBV11-1
J gene: TRBJ1-1
D gene: NA
clone size: few

CDR3 DNA: TGTGCCAGCAGCGTGAGCGGTAATTCACCCCTCCACTTT
CDR3 protein: CASSVSGNSPLHF
V gene: TRBV7-3
J gene: TRBJ1-6
D gene: NA
clone size: few

CDR3 DNA: TGTGCCAGCAGTGAAACGTTTGGGGACAGGGCTGGAAACACCATATATTTT
CDR3 protein: CASSETFGDRAGNTIYF
V gene: TRBV2
J gene: TRBJ1-3
D gene: TRBD1
clone size: many

CDR3 DNA: TGTGCCAGCAGTTTCGAGAGCGGGAACCCCCAAGAGACCCAGTACTTC
CDR3 protein: CASSFESGNPQETQYF
V gene: TRBV28
J gene: TRBJ2-5
D gene: TRBD2
clone size: NA

CDR3 DNA: TGTGCCAGCAGCGAGCACCCGGGACTGAATATGGGCTACACCTTC
CDR3 protein: CASSEHPGLNMGYTF
V gene: TRBV7-3
J gene: TRBJ1-2
D gene: NA
clone size: many

CDR3 DNA: TGTGCCAGCAAGGACAGTTTGGGAGTGTCAGCTTTCTTT
CDR3 protein: CASKDSLGVSAFF
V gene: TRBV10-2
J gene: TRBJ1-1
D gene: NA
clone size: many

CDR3 DNA: TGTGCCAGCAGCCAAGAAACGGCTGGAAACACCATATATTTT
CDR3 protein: CASSQETAGNTIYF
V gene: TRBV3-1
J gene: TRBJ1-3
D gene: NA
clone size: many

CDR3 DNA: TGTGCCAGCAGTTTAGCCGGAAGAGAAGAGACCCAGTACTTC
CDR3 protein: CASSLAGREETQYF
V gene: TRBV12-3/TRBV12-4
J gene: TRBJ2-5
D gene: NA
clone size: many

CDR3 DNA: TGCAGTGCTAGACGGACAGGGGGCCGCACGGGATCTCAGCCCCAGCATTTT
CDR3 protein: CSARRTGGRTGSQPQHF
V gene: TRBV20-1
J gene: TRBJ1-5
D gene: TRBD1
clone size: many

CDR3 DNA: TGTGCCAGCAGTTACTCCTGGACTAGCTCCGTCGAGACCCAGTACTTC
CDR3 protein: CASSYSWTSSVETQYF
V gene: TRBV6-5
J gene: TRBJ2-5
D gene: TRBD2
clone size: few

CDR3 DNA: TGTGCCAGCAGTTATTGGGACAGGGCGGATCAGCCCCAGCATTTT
CDR3 protein: CASSYWDRADQPQHF
V gene: TRBV6-5
J gene: TRBJ1-5
D gene: TRBD1
clone size: many

CDR3 DNA: TGTGCCAGTAGTCCGGGACAGGGGGTCGACGAGCAGTACTTC
CDR3 protein: CASSPGQGVDEQYF
V gene: TRBV19
J gene: TRBJ2-7
D gene: TRBD1
clone size: NA

CDR3 DNA: TGTGCCAGCAGTAGCTATTGGGACTTAGTGTCGGAGACCCAGTACTTC
CDR3 protein: CASSSYWDLVSETQYF
V gene: TRBV6-1
J gene: TRBJ2-5
D gene: NA
clone size: NA

CDR3 DNA: TGTGCCAGCAGTTTTTCTCCGGGACGGCGAGCTGGAAACACCATATATTTT
CDR3 protein: CASSFSPGRRAGNTIYF
V gene: TRBV12-3/TRBV12-4
J gene: TRBJ1-3
D gene: NA
clone size: NA

CDR3 DNA: TGTGCCAGCAGTGAAGTGGGGGTGGGGGTAACTGAAGCTTTCTTT
CDR3 protein: CASSEVGVGVTEAFF
V gene: TRBV2
J gene: TRBJ1-1
D gene: NA
clone size: NA

CDR3 DNA: TGTGCCAGCAGCCAGGGCCCCCGGGGTACCGAGCAGTACTTC
CDR3 protein: CASSQGPRGTEQYF
V gene: TRBV3-1
J gene: TRBJ2-7
D gene: NA
clone size: NA

CDR3 DNA: TGTGCCAGCAGGCCGGGGGGGCCGGGTACCGGGGAGCTGTTTTTT
CDR3 protein: CASRPGGPGTGELFF
V gene: TRBV6-1
J gene: TRBJ2-2
D gene: TRBD2
clone size: NA

CDR3 DNA: TGCAGTGCTCCGGGGATACGAAGGGAGCAGTACTTC
CDR3 protein: CSAPGIRREQYF
V gene: TRBV20-1
J gene: TRBJ2-7
D gene: NA
clone size: NA

CDR3 DNA: TGCGCCAGCAGCTTGGATAACGCACGGACCCAGTACTTC
CDR3 protein: CASSLDNARTQYF
V gene: TRBV5-1
J gene: TRBJ2-5
D gene: NA
clone size: NA

CDR3 DNA: TGTGCCAGCAGTTACGGTCCGGGAGTAAACTATGGCTACACCTTC
CDR3 protein: CASSYGPGVNYGYTF
V gene: TRBV6-5
J gene: TRBJ1-2
D gene: NA
clone size: NA

CDR3 DNA: TGCAGCGTTGGCGAAGGGTTGCGGGACATTCAGTACTTC
CDR3 protein: CSVGEGLRDIQYF
V gene: TRBV29-1
J gene: TRBJ2-4
D gene: NA
clone size: NA

CDR3 DNA: TGTGCCAGCAGCGTAGCTGGGTCGGGACATCCTACCCTCACTGAAGCTTTCTTT
CDR3 protein: CASSVAGSGHPTLTEAFF
V gene: TRBV9
J gene: TRBJ1-1
D gene: NA
clone size: NA

CDR3 DNA: TGTGCCAGCAGCCCCGGACCATTTTCCTACGAGCAGTACTTC
CDR3 protein: CASSPGPFSYEQYF
V gene: TRBV27
J gene: TRBJ2-7
D gene: NA
clone size: many

CDR3 DNA: TGTGCCAGCAGCTTATCCCCCCCGGCACAGAGGACAAACATTCAGTACTTC
CDR3 protein: CASSLSPPAQRTNIQYF
V gene: TRBV7-2
J gene: TRBJ2-4
D gene: NA
clone size: NA

CDR3 DNA: TGCAGTGCTAGAACCCTAGCGGGAGGGAACACCGGGGAGCTGTTTTTT
CDR3 protein: CSARTLAGGNTGELFF
V gene: TRBV20-1
J gene: TRBJ2-2
D gene: TRBD2
clone size: NA

CDR3 DNA: TGTGCCAGCAGTTGGCCCCCGGGACAGACTTACCAAGAGACCAAGTACTTC
CDR3 protein: CASSWPPGQTYQETKYF
V gene: TRBV2
J gene: TRBJ2-5
D gene: TRBD1
clone size: many

CDR3 DNA: TGTGCCAGTAGTATGGGGATCGGGAGCTACGAGCAGTACTTC
CDR3 protein: CASSMGIGSYEQYF
V gene: TRBV19
J gene: TRBJ2-7
D gene: NA
clone size: many

CDR3 DNA: TGTGCCTGGAGCGGACAGGGAGCTAACTATGGCTACACCTTC
CDR3 protein: CAWSGQGANYGYTF
V gene: TRBV30
J gene: TRBJ1-2
D gene: TRBD1
clone size: few

CDR3 DNA: TGTGCCAGCTCACGAGGCGCTAGCGACACCGGGGAGCTGTTTTTT
CDR3 protein: CASSRGASDTGELFF
V gene: TRBV28
J gene: TRBJ2-2
D gene: NA
clone size: NA

CDR3 DNA: TGTGCCAGCAGTTTATCGGGACAGGGGATCCCAATCCCCCCTGGTGGTGGCTACACCTTC
CDR3 protein: CASSLSGQGIPIPPGGGYTF
V gene: TRBV27
J gene: TRBJ1-2
D gene: TRBD1
clone size: NA

CDR3 DNA: TGTGCCAGCAGTCGACTCCAGGGGACCGGGGAGCTGTTTTTT
CDR3 protein: CASSRLQGTGELFF
V gene: TRBV12-3/TRBV12-4
J gene: TRBJ2-2
D gene: NA
clone size: few

CDR3 DNA: TGCAGTGCTAGAGAAGCGGGGGATTACTACGAGCAGTACTTC
CDR3 protein: CSAREAGDYYEQYF
V gene: TRBV20-1
J gene: TRBJ2-7
D gene: TRBD2
clone size: NA

CDR3 DNA: TGCAGTGCTTCGACAGGATTTAACTATGGCTACACCTTC
CDR3 protein: CSASTGFNYGYTF
V gene: TRBV20-1
J gene: TRBJ1-2
D gene: NA
clone size: many

CDR3 DNA: TGTGCCAGCAGTTTGGTAGGGATTTCTCGCGAGCAGTACTTC
CDR3 protein: CASSLVGISREQYF
V gene: TRBV12-3/TRBV12-4
J gene: TRBJ2-7
D gene: NA
clone size: NA

CDR3 DNA: TGCAGTGCCTCCTCGACAGGAACCTATGGCTACACCTTC
CDR3 protein: CSASSTGTYGYTF
V gene: TRBV20-1
J gene: TRBJ1-2
D gene: NA
clone size: many

CDR3 DNA: TGTGCCAGCAGTGAGCGGAGGACCGAAGCTTTCTTT
CDR3 protein: CASSERRTEAFF
V gene: TRBV2
J gene: TRBJ1-1
D gene: NA
clone size: NA

CDR3 DNA: TGTGCCGGCAGTGAGTCTTGGGACACTGAAGCTTTCTTT
CDR3 protein: CAGSESWDTEAFF
V gene: TRBV6-1
J gene: TRBJ1-1
D gene: NA
clone size: few

CDR3 DNA: TGTGCCTGGGCGGACAGGGATGATCAGCCCCAGCATTTT
CDR3 protein: CAWADRDDQPQHF
V gene: TRBV30
J gene: TRBJ1-5
D gene: TRBD1
clone size: few

CDR3 DNA: TGTGCCAGCACTAGGAGCGGGGTGGCCGGGGAGCTGTTTTTT
CDR3 protein: CASTRSGVAGELFF
V gene: TRBV12-3/TRBV12-4
J gene: TRBJ2-2
D gene: TRBD2
clone size: once